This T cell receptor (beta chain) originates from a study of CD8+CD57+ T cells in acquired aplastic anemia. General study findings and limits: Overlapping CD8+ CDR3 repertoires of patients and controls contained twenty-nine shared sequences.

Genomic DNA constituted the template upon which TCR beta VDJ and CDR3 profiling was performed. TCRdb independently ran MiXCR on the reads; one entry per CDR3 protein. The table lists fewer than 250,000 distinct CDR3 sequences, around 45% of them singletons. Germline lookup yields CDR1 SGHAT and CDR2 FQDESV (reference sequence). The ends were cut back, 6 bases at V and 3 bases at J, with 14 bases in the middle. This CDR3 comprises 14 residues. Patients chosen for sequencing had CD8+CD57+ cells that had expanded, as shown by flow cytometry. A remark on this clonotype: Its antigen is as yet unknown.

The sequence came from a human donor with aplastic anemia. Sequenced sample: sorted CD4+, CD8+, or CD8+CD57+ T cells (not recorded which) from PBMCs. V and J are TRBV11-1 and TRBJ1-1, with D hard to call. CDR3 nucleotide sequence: TGTGCCAGCAGTGCCCTACAGAGGGACACTGAAGCTTTCTTT. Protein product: CASSALQRDTEAFF.